One and the same sample provided the 2 T cell receptor beta chains below, sequenced in a study of blood T cell repertoires in COVID-19. Some clones are missing from TCRdb's copy, which holds only in-frame ones; the method was immunoSEQ multiplex PCR. Here the sample spans about 380,000 clones, roughly 87% being singletons. Sample: PBMCs or T cells enriched from blood (not recorded which). These receptor sequences come from a young woman who had recovered from COVID-19.

V usage is TRBV30 and J usage is TRBJ1-5; 10 bases are shared with TRBD1. Germline V lookup: CDR1 GTSNPN, CDR2 SVGIG (reference sequence). The length of the CDR3 is 14 residues. V trimming: 7 bases; J trimming: 4 bases; junction bases outside the gene matches: 7. In nucleotides, the CDR3 is TGTGCCTCTGCCCCGGGACAGGGGAATCAGCCCCAGCATTTT. Its protein product is CASAPGQGNQPQHF.

The V and J genes are TRBV28 and TRBJ1-1; tentatively, D is TRBD1 (5 bases). Germline V CDR1 and CDR2: MDHEN, SYDVKM. The CDR3 consists of 17 residues. Trimming removed 6 bases at V and 8 bases at J, with 28 bases between. This chain's CDR3 is CASSPGGTSTYRKEAFF. As DNA, the CDR3 is TGTGCCAGCAGCCCCGGGGGGACGTCCACCTACAGGAAGGAAGCTTTCTTT.